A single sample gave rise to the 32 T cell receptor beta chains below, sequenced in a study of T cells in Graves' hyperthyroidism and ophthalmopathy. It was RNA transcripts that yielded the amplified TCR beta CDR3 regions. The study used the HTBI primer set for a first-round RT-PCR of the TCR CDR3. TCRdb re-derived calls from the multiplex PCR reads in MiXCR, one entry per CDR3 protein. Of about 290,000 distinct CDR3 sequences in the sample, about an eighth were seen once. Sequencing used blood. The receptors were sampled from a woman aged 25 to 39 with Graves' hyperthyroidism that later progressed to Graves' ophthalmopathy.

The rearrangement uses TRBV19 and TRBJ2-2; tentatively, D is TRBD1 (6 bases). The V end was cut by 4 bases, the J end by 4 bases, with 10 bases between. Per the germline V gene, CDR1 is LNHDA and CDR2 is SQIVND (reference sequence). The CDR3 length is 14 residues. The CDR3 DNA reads TGTGCCAGTAGTAACTCACAGGGCACCGGGGAGCTGTTTTTT. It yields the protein CASSNSQGTGELFF.

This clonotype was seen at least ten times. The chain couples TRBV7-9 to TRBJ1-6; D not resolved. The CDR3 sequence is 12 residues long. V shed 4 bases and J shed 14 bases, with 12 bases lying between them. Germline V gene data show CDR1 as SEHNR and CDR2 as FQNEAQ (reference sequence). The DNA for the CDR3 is TGTGCCAGCAGCTCGACCGGGTTGGCCCTCCACTTT. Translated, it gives CASSSTGLALHF.

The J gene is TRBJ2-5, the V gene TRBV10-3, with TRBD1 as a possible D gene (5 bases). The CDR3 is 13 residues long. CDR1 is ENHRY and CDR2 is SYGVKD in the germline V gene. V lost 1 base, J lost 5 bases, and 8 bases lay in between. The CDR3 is CAISELAGETQYF. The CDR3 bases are TGTGCCATCAGTGAGTTGGCAGGGGAGACCCAGTACTTC.

CDR3 in DNA: TGCGCCAGCAGCTTGGTTCGGTACGGGTACAATGAGCAGTTCTTC. Protein sequence: CASSLVRYGYNEQFF. J is TRBJ2-1 and V is TRBV5-1; D remains unclear. Germline CDR1 and CDR2: SGHRS and YFSETQ. V was shortened by 0 bases and J by 4 bases, with 11 bases between the two germline ends. This CDR3 is 15 amino acids long.

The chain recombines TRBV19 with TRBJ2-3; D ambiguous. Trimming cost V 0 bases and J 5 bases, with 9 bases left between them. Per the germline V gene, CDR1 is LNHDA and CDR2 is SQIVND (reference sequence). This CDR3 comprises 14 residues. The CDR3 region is CASSIEGRGDTQYF. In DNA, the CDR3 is TGTGCCAGTAGTATAGAGGGAAGAGGAGATACGCAGTATTTT.

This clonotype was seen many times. The CDR3 DNA reads as TGCAGTGCTAGAGATATAGCGGGAGCCTATGACGAGCAGTACTTC. Its protein is CSARDIAGAYDEQYF. The V gene is TRBV20-1, the J gene TRBJ2-7; 9 nucleotides line up with TRBD2. This CDR3 region has 15 residues. Unmatched junction bases numbered 8, after V lost 0 bases and J lost 5 bases. Germline V gene sequence: CDR1 DFQATT, CDR2 SNEGSKA (reference sequence).

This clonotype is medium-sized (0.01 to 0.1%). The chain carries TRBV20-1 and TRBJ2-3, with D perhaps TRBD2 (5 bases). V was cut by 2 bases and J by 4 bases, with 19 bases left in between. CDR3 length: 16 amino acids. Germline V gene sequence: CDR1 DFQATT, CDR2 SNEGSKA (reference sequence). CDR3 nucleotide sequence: TGCAGTGCTAGATCCGACTACGTCCTAGTCGCAGATACGCAGTATTTT. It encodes CSARSDYVLVADTQYF.

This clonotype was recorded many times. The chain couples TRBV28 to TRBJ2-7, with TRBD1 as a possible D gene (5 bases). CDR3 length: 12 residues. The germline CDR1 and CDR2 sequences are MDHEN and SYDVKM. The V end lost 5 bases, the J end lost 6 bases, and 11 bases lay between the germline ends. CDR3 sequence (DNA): TGTGCCAGCAGTCGGACAATCCCCGAGCAGTACTTC. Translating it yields CASSRTIPEQYF.

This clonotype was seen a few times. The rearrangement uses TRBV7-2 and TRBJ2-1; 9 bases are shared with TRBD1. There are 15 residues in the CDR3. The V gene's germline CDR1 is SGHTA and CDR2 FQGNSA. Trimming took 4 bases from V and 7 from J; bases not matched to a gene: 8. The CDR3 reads CASSSHGTGYNEQFF. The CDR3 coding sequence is TGTGCCAGCAGCTCCCATGGGACAGGGTATAATGAGCAGTTCTTC.

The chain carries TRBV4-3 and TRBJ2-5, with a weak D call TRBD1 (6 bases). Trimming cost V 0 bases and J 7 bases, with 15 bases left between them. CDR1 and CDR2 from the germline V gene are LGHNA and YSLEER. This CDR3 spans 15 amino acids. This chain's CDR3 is CASSQEAGARVTQYF. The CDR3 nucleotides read TGCGCCAGCAGCCAAGAGGCAGGGGCACGGGTGACCCAGTACTTC.

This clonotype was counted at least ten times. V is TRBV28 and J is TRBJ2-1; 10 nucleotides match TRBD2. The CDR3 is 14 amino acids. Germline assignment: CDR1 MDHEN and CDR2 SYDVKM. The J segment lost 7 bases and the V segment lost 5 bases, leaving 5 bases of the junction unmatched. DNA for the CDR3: TGTGCCAGCAGTCCTCTAGCGGGAGTGAATGAGCAGTTCTTC. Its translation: CASSPLAGVNEQFF.

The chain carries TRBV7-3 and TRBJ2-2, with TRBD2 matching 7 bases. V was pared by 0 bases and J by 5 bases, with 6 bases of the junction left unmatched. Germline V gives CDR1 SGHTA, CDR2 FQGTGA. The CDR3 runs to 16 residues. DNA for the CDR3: TGTGCCAGCAGCTTAACGCTGGCGGGAGAGACCGGGGAGCTGTTTTTT. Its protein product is CASSLTLAGETGELFF.

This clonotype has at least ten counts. The CDR3 DNA sequence: TGTGCCAGCAGCCGACCTGGGACTAGCGGCCAAGAGACCCAGTACTTC. Protein sequence: CASSRPGTSGQETQYF. V gene TRBV7-9 combines with J gene TRBJ2-5; 11 bases are shared with TRBD2. Germline V gives CDR1 SEHNR, CDR2 FQNEAQ (reference sequence). V shed 5 bases, J shed 1 base, and the junction held 6 bases outside the gene matches. This CDR3 contains 16 residues.

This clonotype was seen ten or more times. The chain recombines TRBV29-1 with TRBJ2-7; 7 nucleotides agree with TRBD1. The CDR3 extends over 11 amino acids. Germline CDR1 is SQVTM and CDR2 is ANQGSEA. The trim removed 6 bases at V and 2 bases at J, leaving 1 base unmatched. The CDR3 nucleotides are TGCAGCGTCCAGGGGGCCTACGAGCAGTACTTC. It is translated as CSVQGAYEQYF.

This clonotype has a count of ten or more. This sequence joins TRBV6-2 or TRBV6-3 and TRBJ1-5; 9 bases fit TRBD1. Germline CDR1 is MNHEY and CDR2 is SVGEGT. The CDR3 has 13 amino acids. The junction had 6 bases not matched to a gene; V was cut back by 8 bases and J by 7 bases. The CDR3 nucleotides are TGTGCCAGCCAGGACAGGGGTAAACAGCCCCAGCATTTT. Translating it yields CASQDRGKQPQHF.

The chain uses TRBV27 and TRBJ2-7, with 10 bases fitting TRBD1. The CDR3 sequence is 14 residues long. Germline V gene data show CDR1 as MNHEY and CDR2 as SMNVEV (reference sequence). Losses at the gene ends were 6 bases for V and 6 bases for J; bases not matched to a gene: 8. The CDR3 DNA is TGTGCCAGCAGGCGAGGACAGGGGGAGGGCGAGCAGTACTTC. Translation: CASRRGQGEGEQYF.

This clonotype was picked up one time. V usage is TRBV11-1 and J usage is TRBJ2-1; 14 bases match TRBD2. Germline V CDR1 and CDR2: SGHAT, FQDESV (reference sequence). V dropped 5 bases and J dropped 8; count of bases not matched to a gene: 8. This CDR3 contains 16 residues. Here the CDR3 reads CASSRGTSGSNDEQFF. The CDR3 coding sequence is TGTGCCAGCAGCAGGGGGACTAGCGGGAGTAACGATGAGCAGTTCTTC. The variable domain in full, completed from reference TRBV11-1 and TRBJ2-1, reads EAEVAQSPRYKITEKSQAVAFWCDPISGHATLYWYRQILGQGPELLVQFQDESVVDDSQLPKDRFSAERLKGVDSTLKIQPAELGDSAMYLCASSRGTSGSNDEQFFGPGTRLTVL.

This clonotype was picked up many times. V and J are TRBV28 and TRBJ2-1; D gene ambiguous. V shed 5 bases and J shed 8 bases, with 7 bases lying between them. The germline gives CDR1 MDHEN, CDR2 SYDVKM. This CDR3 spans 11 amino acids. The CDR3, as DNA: TGTGCCAGCAGTAATAGTTATGAGCAGTTCTTC. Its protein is CASSNSYEQFF.

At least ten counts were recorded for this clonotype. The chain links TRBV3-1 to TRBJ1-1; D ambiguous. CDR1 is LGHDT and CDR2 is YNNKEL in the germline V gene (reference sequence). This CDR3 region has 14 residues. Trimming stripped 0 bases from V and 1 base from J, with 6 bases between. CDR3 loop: CASSQDLQNTEAFF. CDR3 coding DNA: TGTGCCAGCAGCCAAGACCTACAGAACACTGAAGCTTTCTTT.

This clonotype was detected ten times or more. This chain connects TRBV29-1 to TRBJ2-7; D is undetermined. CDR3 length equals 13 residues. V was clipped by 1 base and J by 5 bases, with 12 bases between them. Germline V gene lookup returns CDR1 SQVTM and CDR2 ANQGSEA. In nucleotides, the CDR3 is TGCAGCGTTGAAGGCCTAGTAAGTGACGAGCAGTACTTC. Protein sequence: CSVEGLVSDEQYF.

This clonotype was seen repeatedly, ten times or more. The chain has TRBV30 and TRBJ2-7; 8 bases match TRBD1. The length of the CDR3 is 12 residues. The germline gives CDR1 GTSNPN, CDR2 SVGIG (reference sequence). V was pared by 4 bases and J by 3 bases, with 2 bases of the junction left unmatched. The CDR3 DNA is TGTGCCTGGACAGGGGGCGGCTACGAGCAGTACTTC. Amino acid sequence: CAWTGGGYEQYF.

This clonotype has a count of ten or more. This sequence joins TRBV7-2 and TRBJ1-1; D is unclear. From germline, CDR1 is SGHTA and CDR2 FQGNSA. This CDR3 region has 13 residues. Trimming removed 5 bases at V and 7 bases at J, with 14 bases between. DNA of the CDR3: TGTGCCAGCAGCCGCCTACCCTCAGATGAAGCTTTCTTT. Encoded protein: CASSRLPSDEAFF.

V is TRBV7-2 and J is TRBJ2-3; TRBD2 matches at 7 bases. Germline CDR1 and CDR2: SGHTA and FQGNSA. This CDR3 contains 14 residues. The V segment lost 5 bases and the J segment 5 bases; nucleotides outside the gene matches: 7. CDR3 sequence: CASSRRGVGDTQYF. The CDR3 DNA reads TGTGCCAGCAGCCGACGGGGGGTAGGAGATACGCAGTATTTT.

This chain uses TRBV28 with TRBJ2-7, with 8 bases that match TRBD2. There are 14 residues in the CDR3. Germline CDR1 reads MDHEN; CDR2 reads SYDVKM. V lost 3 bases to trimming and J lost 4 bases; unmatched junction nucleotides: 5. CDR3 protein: CASSLGASGYEQYF. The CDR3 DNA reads TGTGCCAGCAGTTTGGGGGCTAGCGGGTACGAGCAGTACTTC.

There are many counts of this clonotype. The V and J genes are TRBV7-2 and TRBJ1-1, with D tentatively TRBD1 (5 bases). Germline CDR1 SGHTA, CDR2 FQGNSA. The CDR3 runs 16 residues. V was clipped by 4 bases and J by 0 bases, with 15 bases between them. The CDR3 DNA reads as TGTGCCAGCAGCTCCGGGACGGACGGTATGAACACTGAAGCTTTCTTT. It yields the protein CASSSGTDGMNTEAFF.

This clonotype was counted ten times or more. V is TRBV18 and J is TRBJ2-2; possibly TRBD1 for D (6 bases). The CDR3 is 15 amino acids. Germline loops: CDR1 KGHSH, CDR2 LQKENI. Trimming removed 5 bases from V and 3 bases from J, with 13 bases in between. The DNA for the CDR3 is TGTGCCAGCTCAGACCGCGGACAGTACACCGGGGAGCTGTTTTTT. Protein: CASSDRGQYTGELFF.

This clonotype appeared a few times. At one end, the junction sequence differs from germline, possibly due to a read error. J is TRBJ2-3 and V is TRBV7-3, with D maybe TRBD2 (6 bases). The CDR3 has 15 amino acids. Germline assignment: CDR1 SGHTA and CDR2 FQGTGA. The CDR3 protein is CASSLRGLSTDTQCF. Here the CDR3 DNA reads TGTGCCAGCAGCTTACGGGGACTGAGCACAGATACGCAGTGTTTT. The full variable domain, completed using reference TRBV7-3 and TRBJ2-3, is GAGVSQTPSNKVTEKGKYVELRCDPISGHTALYWYRQSLGQGPEFLIYFQGTGAADDSGLPNDRFFAVRPEGSVSTLKIQRTERGDSAVYLCASSLRGLSTDTQCFGPGTRLTVL.

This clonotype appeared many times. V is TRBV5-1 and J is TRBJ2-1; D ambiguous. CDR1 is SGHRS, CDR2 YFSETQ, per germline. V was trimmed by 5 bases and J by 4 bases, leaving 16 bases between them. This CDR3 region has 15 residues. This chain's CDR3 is CASRPDSSGYNEQFF. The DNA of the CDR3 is TGCGCCAGCAGACCTGACTCTTCCGGATACAATGAGCAGTTCTTC.

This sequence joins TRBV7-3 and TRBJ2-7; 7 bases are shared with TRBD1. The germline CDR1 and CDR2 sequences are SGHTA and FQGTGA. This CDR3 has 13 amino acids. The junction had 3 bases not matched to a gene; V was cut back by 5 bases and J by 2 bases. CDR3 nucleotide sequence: TGTGCCAGCAGCCAACAGGGGCCCTACGAGCAGTACTTC. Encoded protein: CASSQQGPYEQYF.

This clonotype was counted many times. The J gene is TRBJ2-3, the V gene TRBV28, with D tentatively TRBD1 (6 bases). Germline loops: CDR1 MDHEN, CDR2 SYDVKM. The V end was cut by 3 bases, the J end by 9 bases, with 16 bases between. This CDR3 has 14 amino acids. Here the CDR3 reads CASSFPGTQLTQYF. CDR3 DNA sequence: TGTGCCAGCAGTTTCCCCGGGACACAGTTGACGCAGTATTTT.

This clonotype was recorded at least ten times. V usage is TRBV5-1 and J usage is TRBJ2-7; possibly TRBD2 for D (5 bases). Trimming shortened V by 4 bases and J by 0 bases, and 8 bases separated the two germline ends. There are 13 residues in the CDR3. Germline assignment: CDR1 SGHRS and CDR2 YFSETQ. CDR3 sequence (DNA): TGCGCCAGCAGCCACGGACTCTCCTACGAGCAGTACTTC. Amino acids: CASSHGLSYEQYF.

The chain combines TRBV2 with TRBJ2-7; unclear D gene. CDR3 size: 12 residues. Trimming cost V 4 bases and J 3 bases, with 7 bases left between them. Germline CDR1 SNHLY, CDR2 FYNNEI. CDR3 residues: CASSASLYEQYF. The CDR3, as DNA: TGTGCCAGCAGTGCTTCCCTCTACGAGCAGTACTTC.